The clone carrying this T cell receptor (beta chain) was counted ten times or more. The antigen is unknown. The TCR beta profiling, which covered VDJ combination and CDR3 sequence, was carried out using genomic DNA as the template. TCRdb re-derived calls from the reads in MiXCR, one entry per CDR3 protein. Altogether 150,000 to 200,000 distinct CDR3 sequences are present, over 60% being singletons, with the ten largest covering 46%. The sample belongs to a study of CD8+CD57+ T cells in acquired aplastic anemia. Study summary: Average DNA yield from sorted CD4+ and CD8+ cells was approximately 3 ug.

V lost 5 bases to trimming and J lost 3 bases; unmatched junction nucleotides: 4. Germline CDR1 LNHDA, CDR2 SQIVND (reference sequence). The CDR3 totals 14 residues. Study observations and caveats: Statistical testing detected no significant gap in CD8+ Simpson's diversity between patients and controls. Overlap between patients and controls comprised roughly 30 CD8+ CDR3 sequences.

The chain carries TRBV19 and TRBJ2-3; 8 nucleotides line up with TRBD1. The source material was sorted CD4+, CD8+, or CD8+CD57+ T cells (not recorded which) from PBMCs. The TCR originated in a human donor with severe aplastic anemia or a healthy control (not recorded which). The CDR3 sequence is CASSFRQGTDTQYF. The CDR3 DNA sequence: TGTGCCAGTAGTTTCCGACAGGGGACAGATACGCAGTATTTT.